This TCR beta chain derives from a study of shared clonotypes between healthy human individuals. Study-wide results and limits: Estimated richness was generally greater in naive than memory subsets. Measured sharing among donors was expected to vary with sequencing depth.

The ends lost 4 bases at V and 7 bases at J; junction bases unmatched: 11. This CDR3 contains 15 residues. CDR1 SGHRS and CDR2 YFSETQ come from the germline V gene. Deep level was the assay's run setting. The table came from immunoSEQ multiplex PCR; TCRdb's copy has only in-frame clones and leaves some out. Of some 2,000,000 clones in the sample, nearly 97% were seen once. As to this clone: Antigen unknown.

This sequence was found in a man between 18 and 29 years old in good health. V and J are TRBV5-1 and TRBJ2-5; 9 bases are a match to TRBD1. The source material was naive CD4+ T cells sorted from blood. The sample's subset: CD45RA+ positively selected. The CDR3 sequence: CASSLEQGARGTQYF. The CDR3 bases are TGCGCCAGCAGCCTCGAACAGGGGGCGAGGGGGACCCAGTACTTC.